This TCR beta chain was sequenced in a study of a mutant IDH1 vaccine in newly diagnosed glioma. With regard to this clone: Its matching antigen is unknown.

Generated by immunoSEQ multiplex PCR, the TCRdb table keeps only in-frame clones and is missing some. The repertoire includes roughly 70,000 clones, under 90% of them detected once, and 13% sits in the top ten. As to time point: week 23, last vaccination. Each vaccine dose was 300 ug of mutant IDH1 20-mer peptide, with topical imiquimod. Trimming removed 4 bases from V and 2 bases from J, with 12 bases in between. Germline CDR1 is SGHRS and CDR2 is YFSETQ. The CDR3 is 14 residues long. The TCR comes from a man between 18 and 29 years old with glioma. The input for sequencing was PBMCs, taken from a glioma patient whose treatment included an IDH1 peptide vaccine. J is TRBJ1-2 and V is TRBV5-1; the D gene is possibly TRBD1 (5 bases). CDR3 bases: TGCGCCAGCAGCCGAAGCAGGGAGAACTATGGCTACACCTTC. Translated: CASSRSRENYGYTF.